These T cell receptor beta chains were read from a single sample in a study of T-cell reconstitution after alpha-beta-depleted transplantation in children. MiXCR was run by TCRdb on the PCR reads, yielding one entry per CDR3 protein. The data hold some 120,000 distinct CDR3 sequences, with under 13% observed a single time. Sequenced material: PBMCs, taken before TCRalphabeta/CD19-depleted stem cell transplant. The origin of the receptors is a boy between 2 and 10 years old with acute lymphoblastic leukemia, due to receive a stem cell transplant. Each CDR3 is given with its conserved first and last residue. The D gene is left open where the match is weak. Where a row states a size, it is once, few, many or the class of an expanded clone; other rows omit it.

CDR3nt: TGTGCCAGCAGTTTTGGGACGGCGGGTCAGCCCCAGCATTTT
CDR3aa: CASSFGTAGQPQHF
v_gene: TRBV12-3/TRBV12-4
d_gene: NA
abundance: few
j_gene: TRBJ1-5

CDR3nt: TGCGCCAGCAGAAGAGAAGGGGGGACTGAAGCTTTCTTT
CDR3aa: CASRREGGTEAFF
v_gene: TRBV5-1
d_gene: NA
abundance: few
j_gene: TRBJ1-1

CDR3nt: TGTGCCAGCAGCTTGGACACAGACACCATATATTTT
CDR3aa: CASSLDTDTIYF
v_gene: TRBV7-9
d_gene: NA
abundance: many
j_gene: TRBJ1-3

CDR3nt: TGTGCCAGCAGTTTTGGGTCCTGGCTAGCGGGAGTTAGAGAGCAGTTCTTC
CDR3aa: CASSFGSWLAGVREQFF
v_gene: TRBV12-3/TRBV12-4
d_gene: TRBD2
abundance: medium-sized
j_gene: TRBJ2-1

CDR3nt: TGTGCCAGCAGCTTAGATGCCGAAGACGAGCAGTACTTC
CDR3aa: CASSLDAEDEQYF
v_gene: TRBV7-9
d_gene: NA
abundance: NA
j_gene: TRBJ2-7

CDR3nt: TGTGCCAGCAGTTTAATGGCCGGAGGGGGGGGCGCCGTGATGGACGAGCAGTACTTC
CDR3aa: CASSLMAGGGGAVMDEQYF
v_gene: TRBV28
d_gene: NA
abundance: NA
j_gene: TRBJ2-7

CDR3nt: TGTGCCAGCAGCTTATCACAGGGGGCCCGGCGTAAGCAGTTCTTC
CDR3aa: CASSLSQGARRKQFF
v_gene: TRBV13
d_gene: TRBD1
abundance: few
j_gene: TRBJ2-1

CDR3nt: TGCGCCAGCAGCCCGGGACAGTTAAGCGAGCAGTACTTC
CDR3aa: CASSPGQLSEQYF
v_gene: TRBV5-1
d_gene: TRBD1
abundance: many
j_gene: TRBJ2-7

CDR3nt: TGCGCCAGCAGCTCGGGACTAGCGGGTGCTGGGAGCATTCTGGCCGAGCAGTACTTC
CDR3aa: CASSSGLAGAGSILAEQYF
v_gene: TRBV5-1
d_gene: TRBD2
abundance: NA
j_gene: TRBJ2-7

CDR3nt: TGCGCCAGCAGCTTGGCCGGGGGGGCGTCGCCGGAGACCCAGTACTTC
CDR3aa: CASSLAGGASPETQYF
v_gene: TRBV5-1
d_gene: TRBD2
abundance: NA
j_gene: TRBJ2-5

CDR3nt: TGTGCCAGCAGTTTATCCCCGACTAGCGGGGACCCCAGGGAGACCCAGTACTTC
CDR3aa: CASSLSPTSGDPRETQYF
v_gene: TRBV12-3/TRBV12-4
d_gene: TRBD2
abundance: many
j_gene: TRBJ2-5

CDR3nt: TGTGCCAGCAGCCCCGGGACTAGCGACGGCAATGAGCAGTTCTTC
CDR3aa: CASSPGTSDGNEQFF
v_gene: TRBV7-9
d_gene: TRBD2
abundance: NA
j_gene: TRBJ2-1

CDR3nt: TGTGCCAGCAGCTTTGTTAGCAGGGAGCAGTTCTTC
CDR3aa: CASSFVSREQFF
v_gene: TRBV11-2
d_gene: NA
abundance: few
j_gene: TRBJ2-1

CDR3nt: TGTGCCAGCAGTCCCACAGGGTCGTACTCTGGGGCCAACGTCCTGACTTTC
CDR3aa: CASSPTGSYSGANVLTF
v_gene: TRBV27
d_gene: NA
abundance: many
j_gene: TRBJ2-6

CDR3nt: TGCAGTGCACGACCCCTACAGGGGACCTACAATGAGCAGTTCTTC
CDR3aa: CSARPLQGTYNEQFF
v_gene: TRBV20-1
d_gene: TRBD1
abundance: few
j_gene: TRBJ2-1

CDR3nt: TGTGCCAGCGTAAGGCCCGGATACTACGAGCAGTACTTC
CDR3aa: CASVRPGYYEQYF
v_gene: TRBV6-1
d_gene: NA
abundance: few
j_gene: TRBJ2-7

CDR3nt: TGCAGTGCTAGAGATAGAGAGTATTCACCCCTCCACTTT
CDR3aa: CSARDREYSPLHF
v_gene: TRBV20-1
d_gene: NA
abundance: NA
j_gene: TRBJ1-6

CDR3nt: TGTGCCAGCAGACTCTCTCAGGGTGCCTACGAGCAGTACTTC
CDR3aa: CASRLSQGAYEQYF
v_gene: TRBV28
d_gene: NA
abundance: NA
j_gene: TRBJ2-7

CDR3nt: TGTGCCAGCAGCTCCGGGACGAACACCGGGGAGCTGTTTTTT
CDR3aa: CASSSGTNTGELFF
v_gene: TRBV7-3
d_gene: NA
abundance: few
j_gene: TRBJ2-2

CDR3nt: TGCAGTGCTGCCGCCTTAGGGGAGGGCTCCTACGAGCAGTACTTC
CDR3aa: CSAAALGEGSYEQYF
v_gene: TRBV20-1
d_gene: TRBD2
abundance: few
j_gene: TRBJ2-7

CDR3nt: TGTGCCAGCATCCCCCAGGGACTAGCTCCAGGGACCCAGTACTTC
CDR3aa: CASIPQGLAPGTQYF
v_gene: TRBV28
d_gene: TRBD2
abundance: few
j_gene: TRBJ2-5

CDR3nt: TGTGCCAGCAGTTTACAGGGTTCAGACGAGCAGTACTTC
CDR3aa: CASSLQGSDEQYF
v_gene: TRBV27
d_gene: NA
abundance: few
j_gene: TRBJ2-7

CDR3nt: TGCAGTGCTAGACTATTTTCGGGTGGACATCGGGAGCAGTACTTC
CDR3aa: CSARLFSGGHREQYF
v_gene: TRBV20-1
d_gene: NA
abundance: few
j_gene: TRBJ2-7

CDR3nt: TGTGCCAGCAGCTTACCGCCCCAAGGCGCGACTCGAGAGCAGTTCTTC
CDR3aa: CASSLPPQGATREQFF
v_gene: TRBV7-9
d_gene: NA
abundance: many
j_gene: TRBJ2-1

CDR3nt: TGTGCCAGCGTTCCCAGGGGGTTGAGCGGGGAGCTGTTTTTT
CDR3aa: CASVPRGLSGELFF
v_gene: TRBV12-3/TRBV12-4
d_gene: TRBD1
abundance: many
j_gene: TRBJ2-2

CDR3nt: TGCGCCAGCAGCTTGGCCGGCAGTCTGGGAACTGAAGCTTTCTTT
CDR3aa: CASSLAGSLGTEAFF
v_gene: TRBV5-1
d_gene: NA
abundance: many
j_gene: TRBJ1-1

CDR3nt: TGTGCCAGCAGCCCTAGCGGGTTCCGGAGCACCGGGGAGCTGTTTTTT
CDR3aa: CASSPSGFRSTGELFF
v_gene: TRBV3-1
d_gene: TRBD2
abundance: NA
j_gene: TRBJ2-2

CDR3nt: TGTGCCAGCAGCCAAAGGGACCACCATGAAGGCGAGCAGTACTTC
CDR3aa: CASSQRDHHEGEQYF
v_gene: TRBV4-2
d_gene: NA
abundance: few
j_gene: TRBJ2-7

CDR3nt: TGTGCCAGCAGCTCCTTCCGTGAGACAGGGACCTACGAGCAGTACTTC
CDR3aa: CASSSFRETGTYEQYF
v_gene: TRBV4-2
d_gene: TRBD1
abundance: many
j_gene: TRBJ2-7

CDR3nt: TGTGCCAGTAGCACTACTAGCTACACCGGGGAGCTGTTTTTT
CDR3aa: CASSTTSYTGELFF
v_gene: TRBV19
d_gene: NA
abundance: few
j_gene: TRBJ2-2

CDR3nt: TGTGCCAGCAGGATGACGAGACAAGAGACCCAGTACTTC
CDR3aa: CASRMTRQETQYF
v_gene: TRBV7-8
d_gene: NA
abundance: few
j_gene: TRBJ2-5